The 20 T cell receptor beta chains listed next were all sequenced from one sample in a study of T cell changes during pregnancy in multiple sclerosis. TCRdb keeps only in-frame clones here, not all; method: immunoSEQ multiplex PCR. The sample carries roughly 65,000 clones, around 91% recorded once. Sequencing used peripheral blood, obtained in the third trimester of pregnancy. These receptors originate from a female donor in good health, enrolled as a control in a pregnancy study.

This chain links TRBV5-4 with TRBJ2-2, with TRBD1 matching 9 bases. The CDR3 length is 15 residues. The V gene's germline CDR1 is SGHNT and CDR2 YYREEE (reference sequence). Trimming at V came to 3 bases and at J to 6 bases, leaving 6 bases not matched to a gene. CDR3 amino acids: CASSWGTGRAGELFF. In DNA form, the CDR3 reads TGTGCCAGCAGCTGGGGGACAGGGCGTGCCGGGGAGCTGTTTTTT. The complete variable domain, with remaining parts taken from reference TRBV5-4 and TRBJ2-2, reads ETGVTQSPTHLIKTRGQQVTLRCSSQSGHNTVSWYQQALGQGPQFIFQYYREEENGRGNFPPRFSGLQFPNYSSELNVNALELDDSALYLCASSWGTGRAGELFFGEGSRLTVL.

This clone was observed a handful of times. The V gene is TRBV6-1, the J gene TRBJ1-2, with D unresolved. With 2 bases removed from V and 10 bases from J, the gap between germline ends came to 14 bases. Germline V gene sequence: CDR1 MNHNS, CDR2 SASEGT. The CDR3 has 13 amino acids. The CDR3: CASSESNLSDYTF. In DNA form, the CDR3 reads TGTGCCAGCAGTGAATCGAACCTCTCAGACTACACCTTC.

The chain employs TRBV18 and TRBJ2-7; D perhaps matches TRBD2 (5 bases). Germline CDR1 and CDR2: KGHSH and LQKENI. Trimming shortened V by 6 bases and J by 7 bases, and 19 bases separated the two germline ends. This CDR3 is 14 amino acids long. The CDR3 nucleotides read TGTGCCAGCTCTCCCGGGATCGCCGGTGAGGAGCAGTACTTC. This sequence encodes CASSPGIAGEEQYF.

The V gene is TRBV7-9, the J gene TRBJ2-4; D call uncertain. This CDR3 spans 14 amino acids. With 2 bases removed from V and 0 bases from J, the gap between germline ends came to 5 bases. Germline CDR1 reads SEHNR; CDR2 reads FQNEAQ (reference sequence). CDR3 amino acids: CASSLLLAKNIQYF. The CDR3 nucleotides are TGTGCCAGCAGCTTACTTCTAGCCAAAAACATTCAGTACTTC.

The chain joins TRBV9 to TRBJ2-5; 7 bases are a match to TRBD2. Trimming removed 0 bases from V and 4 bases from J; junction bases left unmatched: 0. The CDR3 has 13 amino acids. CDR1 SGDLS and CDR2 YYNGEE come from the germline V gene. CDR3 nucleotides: TGTGCCAGCAGCGTAGGGGGGGGAGAGACCCAGTACTTC. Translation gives CASSVGGGETQYF.

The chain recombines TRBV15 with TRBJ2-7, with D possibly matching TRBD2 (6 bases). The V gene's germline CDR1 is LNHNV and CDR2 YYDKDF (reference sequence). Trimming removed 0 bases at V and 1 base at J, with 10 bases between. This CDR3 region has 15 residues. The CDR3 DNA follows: TGTGCCACCAGCAGAGAAAAGGAGGGTTCCTACGAGCAGTACTTC. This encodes CATSREKEGSYEQYF. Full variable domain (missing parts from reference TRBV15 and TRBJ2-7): DAMVIQNPRYQVTQFGKPVTLSCSQTLNHNVMYWYQQKSSQAPKLLFHYYDKDFNNEADTPDNFQSRRPNTSFCFLDIRSPGLGDTAMYLCATSREKEGSYEQYFGPGTRLTVT.

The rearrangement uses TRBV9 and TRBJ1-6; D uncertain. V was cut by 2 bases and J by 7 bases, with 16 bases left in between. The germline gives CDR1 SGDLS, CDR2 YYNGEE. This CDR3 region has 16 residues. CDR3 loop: CASSVNPTPGNSPLHF. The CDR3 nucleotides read TGTGCCAGCAGCGTTAACCCGACTCCTGGGAATTCACCCCTCCACTTT.

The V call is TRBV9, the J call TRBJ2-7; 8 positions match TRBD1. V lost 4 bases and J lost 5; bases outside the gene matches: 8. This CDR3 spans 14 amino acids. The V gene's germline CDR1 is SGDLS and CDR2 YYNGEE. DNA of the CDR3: TGTGCCAGCAGCTACAGGACAGGGAGCGACGAGCAGTACTTC. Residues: CASSYRTGSDEQYF.

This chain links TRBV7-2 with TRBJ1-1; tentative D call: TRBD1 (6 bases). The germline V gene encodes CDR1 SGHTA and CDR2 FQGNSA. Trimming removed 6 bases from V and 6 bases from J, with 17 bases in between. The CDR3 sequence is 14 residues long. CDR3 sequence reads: CASRSTGLGAEAFF. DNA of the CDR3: TGTGCCAGCAGGTCGACAGGATTGGGTGCTGAAGCTTTCTTT.

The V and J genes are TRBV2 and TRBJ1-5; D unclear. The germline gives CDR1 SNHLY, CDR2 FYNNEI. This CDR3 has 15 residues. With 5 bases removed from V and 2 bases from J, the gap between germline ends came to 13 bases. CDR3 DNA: TGTGCCAGCAGTAAGGGAAGCGGGGGCAATCAGCCCCAGCATTTT. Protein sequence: CASSKGSGGNQPQHF.

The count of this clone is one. The CDR3 nucleotides read TGTGCCAGCAGCGGGGACAGGTCGGGCTACACCTTC. Its translation: CASSGDRSGYTF. This chain uses TRBV7-2 with TRBJ1-2; TRBD1 agrees at 8 bases. Germline CDR1 and CDR2: SGHTA and FQGNSA. The CDR3 is 12 amino acids. V gave up 5 bases and J gave up 8 bases; unmatched junction bases: 4.

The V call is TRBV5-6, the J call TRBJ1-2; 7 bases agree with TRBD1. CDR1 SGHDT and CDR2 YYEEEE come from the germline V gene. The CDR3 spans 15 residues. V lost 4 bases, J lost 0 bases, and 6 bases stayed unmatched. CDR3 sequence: CASSLEGAPNYGYTF. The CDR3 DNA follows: TGTGCCAGCAGCCTCGAGGGGGCACCTAACTATGGCTACACCTTC.

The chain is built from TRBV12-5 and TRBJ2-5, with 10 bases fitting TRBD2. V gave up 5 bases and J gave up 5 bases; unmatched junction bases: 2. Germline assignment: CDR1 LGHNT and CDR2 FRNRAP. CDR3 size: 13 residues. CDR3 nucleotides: TGTGCTAGTGGTCCTAGCGGGGGTGAGACCCAGTACTTC. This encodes CASGPSGGETQYF.

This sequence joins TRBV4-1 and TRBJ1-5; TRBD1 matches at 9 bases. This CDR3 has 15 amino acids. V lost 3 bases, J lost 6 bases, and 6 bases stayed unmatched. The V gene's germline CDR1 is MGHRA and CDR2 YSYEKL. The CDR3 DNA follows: TGCGCCAGCAGCCATCCGGGACAGGGAAGTCAGCCCCAGCATTTT. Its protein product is CASSHPGQGSQPQHF.

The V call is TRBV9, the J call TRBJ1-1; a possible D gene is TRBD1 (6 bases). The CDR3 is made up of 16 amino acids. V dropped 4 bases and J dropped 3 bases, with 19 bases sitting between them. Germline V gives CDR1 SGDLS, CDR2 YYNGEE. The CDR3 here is CASSILGAGIDTEAFF. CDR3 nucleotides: TGTGCCAGCAGCATCTTGGGGGCAGGGATCGACACTGAAGCTTTCTTT.

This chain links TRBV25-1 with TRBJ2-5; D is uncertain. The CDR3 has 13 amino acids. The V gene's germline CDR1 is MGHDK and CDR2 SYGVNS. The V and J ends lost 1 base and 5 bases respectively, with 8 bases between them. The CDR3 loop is CASSEFFRETQYF. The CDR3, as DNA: TGTGCCAGCAGTGAATTCTTTCGGGAGACCCAGTACTTC.

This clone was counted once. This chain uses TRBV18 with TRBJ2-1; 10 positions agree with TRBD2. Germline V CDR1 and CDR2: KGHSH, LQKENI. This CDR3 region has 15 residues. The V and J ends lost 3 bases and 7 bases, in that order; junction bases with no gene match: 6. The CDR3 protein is CASSPSVAGGNEQFF. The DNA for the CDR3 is TGTGCCAGCTCACCTTCGGTAGCGGGGGGAAATGAGCAGTTCTTC.

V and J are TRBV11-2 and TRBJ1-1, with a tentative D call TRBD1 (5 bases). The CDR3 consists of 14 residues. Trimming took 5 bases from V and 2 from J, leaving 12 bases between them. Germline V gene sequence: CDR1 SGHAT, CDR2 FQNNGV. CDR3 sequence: CASSHGGGNTEAFF. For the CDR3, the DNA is TGTGCCAGCAGCCACGGGGGGGGAAACACTGAAGCTTTCTTT.

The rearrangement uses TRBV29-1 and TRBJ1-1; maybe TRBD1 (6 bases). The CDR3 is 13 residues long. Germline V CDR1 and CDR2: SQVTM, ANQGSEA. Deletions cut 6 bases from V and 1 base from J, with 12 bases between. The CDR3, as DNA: TGCAGCGTCAAAAGGGGGGGGAACACTGAAGCTTTCTTT. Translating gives CSVKRGGNTEAFF.

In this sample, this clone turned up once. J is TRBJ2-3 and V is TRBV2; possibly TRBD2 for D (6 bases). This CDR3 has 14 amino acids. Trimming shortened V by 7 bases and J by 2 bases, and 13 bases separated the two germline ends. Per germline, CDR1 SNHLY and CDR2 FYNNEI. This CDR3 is CASNRGGATDTQYF. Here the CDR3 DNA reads TGTGCCAGCAACCGGGGAGGCGCCACAGATACGCAGTATTTT. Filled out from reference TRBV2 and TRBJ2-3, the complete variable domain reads EPEVTQTPSHQVTQMGQEVILRCVPISNHLYFYWYRQILGQKVEFLVSFYNNEISEKSEIFDDQFSVERPDGSNFTLKIRSTKLEDSAMYFCASNRGGATDTQYFGPGTRLTVL.